This T cell receptor (beta chain) was obtained from a study of cytomegalovirus exposure and HLA in healthy donors. Overall study context: Findings of an earlier analysis included about 120 million unique TCR beta sequences from about 180 million T cells.

This PCR relied on a set of 60 Vbeta primers and 13 Jbeta primers. TCRdb's copy holds only in-frame clones and misses some; the assay was immunoSEQ multiplex PCR. Counted here are around 110,000 clones, under 90% occurring once; the ten biggest clones make up under 4%. The study, taken as a whole, reports: Reportedly, TCR beta sequences accurately predicted HLA-A and HLA-B alleles in most subjects. TCR sequences were mostly rare, though some public TCRs occurred in many donors.

In regard to this clone: The antigen is undetermined.

Germline CDR1 and CDR2: SNHLY and FYNNEI. The CDR3 is 14 residues long. V lost 7 bases and J lost 4; bases outside the gene matches: 7. The chain links TRBV2 to TRBJ2-3, with TRBD1 matching 8 bases. The source of this sequence is a woman aged 25 to 45 in good health and CMV-seronegative. Source material: PBMCs. CDR3 protein: CASMDRAAADTQYF. The CDR3 DNA reads as TGTGCCAGCATGGACAGGGCAGCGGCAGATACGCAGTATTTT.